This TCR beta chain was observed in a study of blood T cells in healthy people across ages. In its sample, this clonotype was seen a few times. A second PCR, run for about 7 to 11 cycles, used a sample-barcoded 5' primer plus a J-beta primer mix. MiXCR was run by TCRdb on the 5' RACE reads, yielding one entry per CDR3 protein. Of around 520,000 distinct CDR3 sequences detected, about 29% appear once; the ten largest clones hold approximately 3.5%. The germline V gene encodes CDR1 SGHNT and CDR2 YYREEE (reference sequence). Between the trimmed V and J ends, which lost 4 bases and 4 bases, there was a span of 22 bases. The CDR3 sequence is 17 residues long. These data are also associated with another study on T cells of mothers and their children. From that paper: Thymic selection molds TCR recombination output in much the same way for related pairs as for unrelated pairs.

Sample: blood. This sequence was found in a boy between 2 and 10 years old in good health. This rearrangement joins TRBV5-4 to TRBJ2-3, with D possibly matching TRBD2 (6 bases). Written as DNA, the CDR3 is TGTGCCAGCAGCCCACCCTTCGGGGGAGTTGGGGCAGATACGCAGTATTTT. It specifies CASSPPFGGVGADTQYF.